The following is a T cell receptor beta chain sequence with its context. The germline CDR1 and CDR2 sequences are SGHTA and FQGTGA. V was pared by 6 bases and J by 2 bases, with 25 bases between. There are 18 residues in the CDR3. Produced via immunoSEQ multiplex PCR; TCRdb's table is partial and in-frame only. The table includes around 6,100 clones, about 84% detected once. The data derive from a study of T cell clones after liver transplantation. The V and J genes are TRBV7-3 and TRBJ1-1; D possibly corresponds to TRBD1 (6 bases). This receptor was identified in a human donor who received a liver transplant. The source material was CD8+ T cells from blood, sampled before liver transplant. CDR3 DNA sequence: TGTGCCAGCAGTGTTCGGGCACAGGGAATGGGGGGCAACACTGAAGCTTTCTTT. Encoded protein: CASSVRAQGMGGNTEAFF. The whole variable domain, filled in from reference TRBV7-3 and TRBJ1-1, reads GAGVSQTPSNKVTEKGKYVELRCDPISGHTALYWYRQSLGQGPEFLIYFQGTGAADDSGLPNDRFFAVRPEGSVSTLKIQRTERGDSAVYLCASSVRAQGMGGNTEAFFGQGTRLTVV.